The 25 T cell receptor beta chains given below trace back to one sample, sequenced in a study of shared clonotypes between healthy human individuals. Clones were sequenced by immunoSEQ multiplex PCR, and TCRdb holds only the in-frame ones, with some missing. The table lists 2 million to 2.5 million clones, roughly 93% of them singletons. Sequencing was carried out using naive CD4+ T cells from PBMCs. Subset noted: CD45RA+ positively selected. All receptors come from a man aged 18 to 30 in good health. Some clones in this sample may be carry-over from other donors' samples.

V gene TRBV2 combines with J gene TRBJ1-1; D ambiguous. Germline values: CDR1 SNHLY, CDR2 FYNNEI. Trimming removed 7 bases at V and 4 bases at J, with 19 bases between. There are 15 residues in the CDR3. The CDR3 bases are TGTGCCAGCAAGGCCCAGCCCCAAGGGATCACTGAAGCTTTCTTT. This translates into CASKAQPQGITEAFF.

This chain uses TRBV28 with TRBJ1-2, with a weak D call TRBD1 (5 bases). Trimming took off 10 bases at V and 2 bases at J, with 11 bases between the two ends. The CDR3 covers 12 residues. CDR1 and CDR2 (germline): MDHEN, SYDVKM. The CDR3 sequence: CATGTVNYGYTF. Here the CDR3 DNA reads TGTGCCACCGGGACGGTGAACTATGGCTACACCTTC.

The genes are TRBV28 and TRBJ2-7; perhaps TRBD1 as D (5 bases). Per germline, CDR1 MDHEN and CDR2 SYDVKM. Trimming shortened V by 3 bases and J by 6 bases, and 12 bases separated the two germline ends. CDR3 length: 13 residues. This chain's CDR3 is CASSFPSGSEQYF. CDR3 in DNA: TGTGCCAGCAGTTTCCCTTCAGGGTCCGAGCAGTACTTC.

The chain couples TRBV5-1 to TRBJ1-1; the match to TRBD1 covers 9 bases. CDR3 size: 15 residues. Germline-derived CDR1 and CDR2 are SGHRS and YFSETQ. V lost 4 bases, J lost 1 base, and 5 bases stayed unmatched. CDR3 residues: CASSPEDRGNTEAFF. Here the CDR3 DNA reads TGCGCCAGCAGCCCCGAGGACAGGGGGAACACTGAAGCTTTCTTT.

The chain is built from TRBV19 and TRBJ2-6, with 12 bases aligning to TRBD2. Germline CDR1 is LNHDA and CDR2 is SQIVND (reference sequence). V was pared by 6 bases and J by 2 bases, with 5 bases of the junction left unmatched. The CDR3 runs to 17 residues. CDR3 bases: TGTGCCAGTAGAGAGACTAGCGGGAGTCCTGGGGCCAACGTCCTGACTTTC. Its translation: CASRETSGSPGANVLTF.

The CDR3 coding sequence is TGTGCCAGCAGCTCGATTTCGGGGGACAACGAGCAGTACTTC. Amino acid sequence: CASSSISGDNEQYF. This sequence joins TRBV5-4 and TRBJ2-7; D is perhaps TRBD1 or TRBD2 (6 bases each). V lost 3 bases and J 5 bases, leaving 15 bases between the germline ends. CDR3 length: 14 amino acids. Looked up from germline, CDR1 is SGHNT and CDR2 is YYREEE (reference sequence).

Here the CDR3 reads CASSPGRAGNQPQHF. In nucleotides, the CDR3 is TGTGCCAGTAGTCCCGGACGGGCTGGCAATCAGCCCCAGCATTTT. This chain uses TRBV19 with TRBJ1-5; D unclear. The CDR3 is made up of 15 amino acids. CDR1 and CDR2 (germline): LNHDA, SQIVND (reference sequence). Trimming cost V 5 bases and J 2 bases, with 13 bases left between them.

The chain employs TRBV5-1 and TRBJ2-5, with D uncertain. V was cut by 0 bases and J by 0 bases, with 9 bases left in between. Per germline, CDR1 SGHRS and CDR2 YFSETQ. The CDR3 spans 15 residues. CDR3 coding DNA: TGCGCCAGCAGCTTGGGCAGGCCTCACCAAGAGACCCAGTACTTC. Amino acid sequence: CASSLGRPHQETQYF.

The chain is built from TRBV18 and TRBJ2-7; D not certain. The CDR3 runs 15 residues. V lost 3 bases and J lost 6, with 18 bases in between. Per the germline V gene, CDR1 is KGHSH and CDR2 is LQKENI. The DNA for the CDR3 is TGTGCCAGCTCACCCACCGGGCTCCGAAACGGCGAGCAGTACTTC. Translated: CASSPTGLRNGEQYF.

The V call is TRBV11-2, the J call TRBJ1-1; possible D gene TRBD1, 5 bases. The germline V gene encodes CDR1 SGHAT and CDR2 FQNNGV. Trimming left V 4 bases short and J 5 bases short, with 17 bases between. The CDR3 loop spans 15 amino acids. CDR3 in amino acids: CASSSPPGRRTEAFF. The CDR3 bases are TGTGCCAGCAGCTCTCCCCCGGGGCGAAGGACTGAAGCTTTCTTT.

The J gene is TRBJ2-1, the V gene TRBV9, with D unresolved. The CDR3 is made up of 13 amino acids. V dropped 2 bases and J dropped 8 bases, with 11 bases sitting between them. The germline V gene encodes CDR1 SGDLS and CDR2 YYNGEE. The CDR3, as DNA: TGTGCCAGCAGCGTTTCCCCCAGCGATGAGCAGTTCTTC. Translated, it gives CASSVSPSDEQFF.

This clone was counted a single time. The V call is TRBV5-1, the J call TRBJ1-1; D not certain. CDR1 is SGHRS, CDR2 YFSETQ, per germline. Deletions cut 0 bases from V and 1 base from J, with 10 bases between. CDR3 length: 15 amino acids. CDR3 DNA: TGCGCCAGCAGCTTGGGGTGGCGGGGGAACACTGAAGCTTTCTTT. Translation gives CASSLGWRGNTEAFF.

This chain links TRBV7-8 with TRBJ1-4, with D perhaps TRBD1 (5 bases). V lost 8 bases to trimming and J lost 0 bases, with 13 bases between them. The CDR3 extends over 15 amino acids. CDR1 and CDR2 from the germline V gene are SGHVS and FQNEAQ. The CDR3 spells CASSGTLATNEKLFF. Here the CDR3 DNA reads TGTGCCAGCTCCGGGACGCTTGCAACTAATGAAAAACTGTTTTTT.

The V gene is TRBV19, the J gene TRBJ2-1; 9 bases fit TRBD1. This CDR3 region has 17 residues. The ends lost 5 bases at V and 6 bases at J; junction bases unmatched: 14. Germline CDR1 and CDR2: LNHDA and SQIVND (reference sequence). CDR3 loop: CASSANTGQGASNEQFF. CDR3 coding DNA: TGTGCCAGTAGTGCTAACACGGGACAGGGCGCCTCCAATGAGCAGTTCTTC.

The chain carries TRBV7-2 and TRBJ2-5; D not resolved. The CDR3 has 12 residues. Germline CDR1 SGHTA, CDR2 FQGNSA. V shed 7 bases and J shed 4 bases, with 10 bases lying between them. CDR3 amino acids: CASKGGSETQYF. The CDR3 DNA sequence: TGTGCCAGCAAGGGCGGTTCAGAGACCCAGTACTTC. The whole variable domain, remainder taken from reference TRBV7-2 and TRBJ2-5, is GAGVSQSPSNKVTEKGKDVELRCDPISGHTALYWYRQSLGQGLEFLIYFQGNSAPDKSGLPSDRFSAERTGGSVSTLTIQRTQQEDSAVYLCASKGGSETQYFGPGTRLLVL.

The chain joins TRBV18 to TRBJ1-5; the D gene is possibly TRBD1 (6 bases). Germline V gene sequence: CDR1 KGHSH, CDR2 LQKENI. Trimming took 4 bases from V and 5 from J, leaving 9 bases between them. The CDR3 totals 13 residues. CDR3 nucleotide sequence: TGTGCCAGCTCACTCCACAGGGATCAGCCCCAGCATTTT. This translates into CASSLHRDQPQHF.

The V gene is TRBV9, the J gene TRBJ2-7; D uncertain. Trimming removed 1 base at V and 4 bases at J, with 21 bases between. The CDR3 has 17 amino acids. Germline V CDR1 and CDR2: SGDLS, YYNGEE. CDR3 nucleotide sequence: TGTGCCAGCAGCGTAAAAGAATGGACGCCTGAGAGTTACGAGCAGTACTTC. It yields the protein CASSVKEWTPESYEQYF.

This rearrangement joins TRBV5-1 to TRBJ1-3, with D possibly matching TRBD1 (6 bases). Germline CDR1 is SGHRS and CDR2 is YFSETQ. With 3 bases removed from V and 4 bases from J, the gap between germline ends came to 14 bases. This CDR3 spans 15 amino acids. The CDR3 here is CASSSGAGPGNTIYF. The CDR3 nucleotides are TGCGCCAGCAGCTCGGGGGCCGGGCCGGGAAACACCATATATTTT.

This rearrangement joins TRBV9 to TRBJ2-1, with 14 bases aligning to TRBD2. Germline CDR1 reads SGDLS; CDR2 reads YYNGEE. The CDR3 contains 17 residues. The V and J ends lost 3 bases and 9 bases, in that order; junction bases with no gene match: 11. The CDR3: CASSEEGTSGSGGEQFF. CDR3 DNA sequence: TGTGCCAGCAGCGAGGAGGGGACTAGCGGGAGTGGTGGTGAGCAGTTCTTC. The full variable domain, in which reference TRBV9 and TRBJ2-1 provide the parts outside the CDR3, is DSGVTQTPKHLITATGQRVTLRCSPRSGDLSVYWYQQSLDQGLQFLIQYYNGEERAKGNILERFSAQQFPDLHSELNLSSLELGDSALYFCASSEEGTSGSGGEQFFGPGTRLTVL.

The J gene is TRBJ2-1, the V gene TRBV5-6; the match to TRBD2 covers 14 bases. After removal of 0 bases from V and 4 bases from J, the junction contained 3 bases not matched to a gene. The CDR3 length is 17 residues. Looked up from germline, CDR1 is SGHDT and CDR2 is YYEEEE. The CDR3 DNA reads TGTGCCAGCAGCTTGGAGACTAGCGGGAGGGCTTACAATGAGCAGTTCTTC. It yields the protein CASSLETSGRAYNEQFF. The full variable domain, rest sourced from reference TRBV5-6 and TRBJ2-1, is DAGVTQSPTHLIKTRGQQVTLRCSPKSGHDTVSWYQQALGQGPQFIFQYYEEEERQRGNFPDRFSGHQFPNYSSELNVNALLLGDSALYLCASSLETSGRAYNEQFFGPGTRLTVL.

This rearrangement joins TRBV9 to TRBJ2-7, with 10 bases fitting TRBD2. Germline V gene lookup returns CDR1 SGDLS and CDR2 YYNGEE. V lost 0 bases to trimming and J lost 5 bases; unmatched junction nucleotides: 5. CDR3 size: 15 residues. CDR3 protein: CASSVALAGVHEQYF. The CDR3 DNA reads TGTGCCAGCAGCGTAGCGCTAGCGGGAGTCCACGAGCAGTACTTC.

The CDR3 protein is CASSLVRGSTYEQYF. CDR3 coding DNA: TGTGCCAGCAGCTTAGTAAGGGGATCCACCTACGAGCAGTACTTC. The chain recombines TRBV7-2 with TRBJ2-7, with a weak D call TRBD1 (5 bases). This CDR3 is built from 15 residues. Looked up from germline, CDR1 is SGHTA and CDR2 is FQGNSA. V was shortened by 1 base and J by 2 bases, with 12 bases between the two germline ends.

The chain joins TRBV28 to TRBJ2-2; 9 positions agree with TRBD1. Germline CDR1 is MDHEN and CDR2 is SYDVKM. The CDR3 length is 16 residues. Trimming took 6 bases from V and 5 from J; bases not matched to a gene: 10. The DNA for the CDR3 is TGTGCCAGCAGCAACCTCGGGACAGGGCGAACCGGGGAGCTGTTTTTT. It codes for CASSNLGTGRTGELFF.

This clone was observed a single time. This chain's CDR3 is CASSSSGREAEQYF. The CDR3 DNA reads as TGTGCCAGCAGTTCTAGCGGGAGGGAGGCCGAGCAGTACTTC. V is TRBV2 and J is TRBJ2-7; TRBD2 matches 12 bases. There are 14 residues in the CDR3. Germline V gives CDR1 SNHLY, CDR2 FYNNEI. The trim removed 5 bases at V and 6 bases at J, leaving 5 bases unmatched.

V and J are TRBV5-1 and TRBJ1-2, with 8 bases matching TRBD1. V was pared by 2 bases and J by 4 bases, with 7 bases of the junction left unmatched. Germline-derived CDR1 and CDR2 are SGHRS and YFSETQ. There are 15 residues in the CDR3. CDR3: CASSFRQGNSYGYTF. DNA for the CDR3: TGCGCCAGCAGCTTCCGACAGGGGAATTCCTATGGCTACACCTTC.